The 14 T cell receptor beta chains below come from one sample, sequenced in a study of control samples from healthy donors and cancer patients. Some clones are missing from TCRdb's copy, which holds only in-frame ones; the method was immunoSEQ multiplex PCR. Of some 37,000 clones listed, 80% to 95% were seen once; the top ten hold roughly 3.5%. The specimen sequenced was blood. The receptors here all came from a woman aged 45-59 years in good health.

This chain joins TRBV9 and TRBJ2-7, with 7 bases aligning to TRBD1. Germline values: CDR1 SGDLS, CDR2 YYNGEE. Trimming cost V 4 bases and J 0 bases; bases outside gene matches: 19. The CDR3 extends over 19 amino acids. The CDR3 loop reads CASSPPRQGSPESSYEQYF. In nucleotides, the CDR3 is TGTGCCAGCAGCCCACCGAGACAGGGTTCCCCCGAAAGCTCCTACGAGCAGTACTTC.

The V call is TRBV6-2 or TRBV6-3, the J call TRBJ1-6; TRBD1 might be the D (5 bases). Germline V gene data show CDR1 as MNHEY and CDR2 as SVGEGT. The CDR3 has 13 amino acids. With 8 bases removed from V and 14 bases from J, the gap between germline ends came to 19 bases. CDR3 loop: CASCFRAVGTLHF. In nucleotides, the CDR3 is TGTGCCAGCTGTTTCAGGGCAGTAGGAACCCTCCACTTT.

This chain uses TRBV5-1 with TRBJ1-1; tentatively, D is TRBD1 (6 bases). The CDR3 is 15 residues long. Germline loops: CDR1 SGHRS, CDR2 YFSETQ. Trimming left V 6 bases short and J 1 base short, with 16 bases between. CDR3 nucleotide sequence: TGCGCCAGCAATCAGGGGCGGGCCGGGAACACTGAAGCTTTCTTT. This encodes CASNQGRAGNTEAFF.

The chain uses TRBV13 and TRBJ2-1, with 8 positions matching TRBD2. The ends lost 0 bases at V and 5 bases at J; junction bases unmatched: 3. CDR3 length: 15 residues. Germline CDR1 is PRHDT and CDR2 is FYEKMQ (reference sequence). The CDR3 sequence is CASSLGGGVNNEQFF. Written as DNA, the CDR3 is TGTGCCAGCAGCTTAGGCGGGGGGGTTAACAATGAGCAGTTCTTC.

The chain links TRBV15 to TRBJ2-3, with a tentative D call TRBD2 (5 bases). V lost 4 bases and J 0 bases, leaving 14 bases between the germline ends. The CDR3 loop spans 16 amino acids. The germline CDR1 and CDR2 sequences are LNHNV and YYDKDF (reference sequence). CDR3: CATSTKDFSSTDTQYF. CDR3 in DNA: TGTGCCACCAGCACAAAGGACTTTTCTAGCACAGATACGCAGTATTTT.

J is TRBJ1-5 and V is TRBV2; 7 bases map to TRBD1. The germline gives CDR1 SNHLY, CDR2 FYNNEI. The ends lost 6 bases at V and 3 bases at J; junction bases unmatched: 8. CDR3 length: 15 amino acids. The DNA for the CDR3 is TGTGCCAGCAGCGCACGTGGACAGGCCAATCAGCCCCAGCATTTT. The encoded protein is CASSARGQANQPQHF.

The genes are TRBV2 and TRBJ2-3; the D call may be TRBD1 or TRBD2 (6 bases each). Germline V gene data show CDR1 as SNHLY and CDR2 as FYNNEI. V was shortened by 6 bases and J by 3 bases, with 13 bases between the two germline ends. This CDR3 region has 14 residues. In nucleotides, the CDR3 is TGTGCCAGCAGCAAAACAGGGAGGACAGATACGCAGTATTTT. Translation gives CASSKTGRTDTQYF.

The CDR3 region is CATSTPPGGVVGYTF. The CDR3 coding sequence is TGTGCCACCAGCACCCCCCCGGGAGGGGTTGTTGGCTACACCTTC. The chain joins TRBV15 to TRBJ1-2; perhaps TRBD1 as D (5 bases). Between the trimmed V and J ends, which lost 4 bases and 7 bases, there was a span of 19 bases. CDR3 length: 15 residues. Germline-derived CDR1 and CDR2 are LNHNV and YYDKDF (reference sequence).

The chain combines TRBV7-8 with TRBJ2-7, with D uncertain. Germline loops: CDR1 SGHVS, CDR2 FQNEAQ. CDR3 length: 14 amino acids. V lost 2 bases, J lost 0 bases, and 8 bases lay in between. The CDR3 spells CASSLTLDSYEQYF. CDR3 sequence (DNA): TGTGCCAGCAGCTTAACCCTGGACTCCTACGAGCAGTACTTC. Full variable domain (outside the CDR3, taken from reference TRBV7-8 and TRBJ2-7): GAGVSQSPRYKVAKRGQDVALRCDPISGHVSLFWYQQALGQGPEFLTYFQNEAQLDKSGLPSDRFFAERPEGSVSTLKIQRTQQEDSAVYLCASSLTLDSYEQYFGPGTRLTVT.

The V gene is TRBV7-2, the J gene TRBJ2-3, with a weak D call TRBD2 (5 bases). The length of the CDR3 is 15 residues. Trimming pared 5 bases from V and 1 base from J, leaving 13 bases between. CDR1 and CDR2 (germline): SGHTA, FQGNSA. In DNA, the CDR3 is TGTGCCAGCAGCCTTAGCGTTTTGCGCACAGATACGCAGTATTTT. It is translated as CASSLSVLRTDTQYF.

The genes are TRBV11-2 and TRBJ1-6; possible D gene TRBD1, 5 bases. The CDR3 is made up of 13 amino acids. Germline assignment: CDR1 SGHAT and CDR2 FQNNGV. Trimming took off 4 bases at V and 8 bases at J, with 9 bases between the two ends. The CDR3: CASSWTSDSPLHF. Here the CDR3 DNA reads TGTGCCAGCAGCTGGACAAGTGATTCACCCCTCCACTTT.

The chain has TRBV2 and TRBJ1-1; tentative D call: TRBD1 (5 bases). Trimming cost V 7 bases and J 5 bases, with 17 bases left between them. Germline CDR1 and CDR2: SNHLY and FYNNEI. CDR3 size: 14 residues. CDR3 sequence reads: CASILGGAQTEAFF. The CDR3 bases are TGTGCCAGCATCCTCGGGGGAGCACAGACTGAAGCTTTCTTT.

The chain employs TRBV28 and TRBJ1-2; D is unresolved. The V and J ends lost 5 bases and 8 bases respectively, with 18 bases between them. The germline CDR1 and CDR2 sequences are MDHEN and SYDVKM. This CDR3 is built from 14 residues. CDR3 amino acids: CASSPPYEILGYTF. CDR3 sequence (DNA): TGTGCCAGCAGTCCCCCGTACGAGATACTGGGCTACACCTTC.

The gene calls are TRBV28 and TRBJ2-7; 11 nucleotides match TRBD1. Germline CDR1 reads MDHEN; CDR2 reads SYDVKM. The V gene end was trimmed by 5 bases and the J gene end by 7 bases; junction bases not matched to a gene: 10. The CDR3 runs 15 residues. CDR3 sequence reads: CASSSSGQGGREQYF. The CDR3 DNA follows: TGTGCCAGCAGTAGCTCGGGACAGGGGGGGAGGGAGCAGTACTTC.